The sequence of this T cell receptor (beta chain) was determined in a study of Ad26.COV2.S vaccination and SARS-CoV-2 variants. The germline gives CDR1 MGHDK, CDR2 SYGVNS. With 6 bases removed from V and 4 bases from J, the gap between germline ends came to 9 bases. This CDR3 is 12 amino acids long. The repertoire was sequenced with immunoSEQ multiplex PCR; TCRdb's copy has only in-frame clones and lacks some. This table has some 350,000 clones, around 92% appearing once. V and J are TRBV25-1 and TRBJ1-1; D is uncertain. This TCR came from a human donor who had recovered from COVID-19. Sample: peripheral blood, taken after recovery from COVID-19. CDR3 nucleotides: TGTGCCAGCAGCCCAAGTCCCACTGAAGCTTTCTTT. Translation: CASSPSPTEAFF.